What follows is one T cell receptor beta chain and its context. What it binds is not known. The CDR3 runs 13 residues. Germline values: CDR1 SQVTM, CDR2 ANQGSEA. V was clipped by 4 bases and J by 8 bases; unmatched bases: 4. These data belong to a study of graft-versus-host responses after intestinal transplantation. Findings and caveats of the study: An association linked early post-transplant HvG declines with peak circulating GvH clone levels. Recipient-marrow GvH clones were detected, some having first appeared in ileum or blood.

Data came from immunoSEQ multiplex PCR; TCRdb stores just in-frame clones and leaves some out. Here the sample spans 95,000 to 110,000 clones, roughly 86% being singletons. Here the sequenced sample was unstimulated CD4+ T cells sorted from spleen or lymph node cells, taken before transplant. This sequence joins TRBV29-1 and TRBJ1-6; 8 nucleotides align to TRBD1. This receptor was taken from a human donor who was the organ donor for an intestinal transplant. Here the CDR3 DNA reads TGCAGCGTTGCGGACAGGGTCGATTCACCCCTCCACTTT. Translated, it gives CSVADRVDSPLHF. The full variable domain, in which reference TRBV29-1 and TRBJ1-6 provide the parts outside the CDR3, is SAVISQKPSRDICQRGTSLTIQCQVDSQVTMMFWYRQQPGQSLTLIATANQGSEATYESGFVIDKFPISRPNLTFSTLTVSNMSPEDSSIYLCSVADRVDSPLHFGNGTRLTVT.